A selection of T cell receptor beta chains follows, all from one sample in a study of human T cells and chemical hapten exposure. MiXCR was run by TCRdb on the RACE reads, yielding one entry per CDR3 protein. This sample has approximately 260,000 distinct CDR3 sequences, with approximately 7.5% found just once. This material consisted of whole blood, taken in connection with sensitization to the hapten diphenylcyclopropenone (DPC). All receptors derive from a man between 18 and 35 years old with alopecia areata. Some clones in this sample may be carry-over from other donors' samples. Each CDR3 is given with its conserved first and last residue. The D gene is left open where the match is weak. The size entry is marked missing in some rows and otherwise reads once, few, many or a size class.

V	size	J	D	CDR3	DNA
TRBV14	few	TRBJ1-2	.	CASSQRDGLNYGYTF	TGTGCCAGCAGCCAAAGGGACGGACTGAACTATGGCTACACCTTC
TRBV7-6	.	TRBJ2-3	TRBD2	CASSPNTGLAITDTQYF	TGTGCCAGCAGCCCTAACACCGGACTAGCTATCACAGATACGCAGTATTTT
TRBV10-2	few	TRBJ1-5	.	CASSEGGSRSNQPQHF	TGCGCCAGCAGTGAGGGGGGCTCTAGAAGCAATCAGCCCCAGCATTTT
TRBV6-5	.	TRBJ2-5	TRBD2	CASSWGTSVSKKETQYF	TGTGCCAGCAGTTGGGGGACTAGCGTGTCCAAAAAAGAGACCCAGTACTTC
TRBV27	.	TRBJ1-1	TRBD1	CASSPRQGQDTEAFF	TGTGCCAGCAGCCCAAGACAGGGTCAGGACACTGAAGCTTTCTTT
TRBV12-3/TRBV12-4	many	TRBJ1-1	.	CASSTTDRVYTEAFF	TGTGCCAGCAGCACAACAGACAGAGTCTACACTGAAGCTTTCTTT
TRBV20-1	few	TRBJ1-5	.	CSARDFARSNQPQHF	TGCAGTGCTAGAGATTTCGCCAGGAGCAATCAGCCCCAGCATTTT
TRBV6-5	few	TRBJ2-2	TRBD1	CASSYSGTGANTGELFF	TGTGCCAGCAGTTACTCGGGGACAGGGGCGAACACCGGGGAGCTGTTTTTT
TRBV27	many	TRBJ2-3	TRBD2	CASSPWTSGGSGTDTQYF	TGTGCCAGCAGTCCATGGACTAGCGGGGGATCGGGCACAGATACGCAGTATTTT
TRBV11-2	.	TRBJ1-1	.	CASSPGRIRLRNTEAFF	TGTGCCAGCAGCCCGGGAAGGATCCGATTACGGAACACTGAAGCTTTCTTT
TRBV27	few	TRBJ1-6	TRBD1	CASSPGTGSPLHF	TGTGCCAGCTCACCCGGGACAGGTTCCCCCCTCCACTTT
TRBV12-3/TRBV12-4	.	TRBJ2-2	TRBD1	CASRAGTVYTGELFF	TGTGCCAGCAGGGCCGGGACAGTCTACACCGGGGAGCTGTTTTTT
TRBV18	few	TRBJ2-1	.	CASSPPSLSYNEQFF	TGTGCCAGCTCACCACCTAGCTTATCCTACAATGAGCAGTTCTTC
TRBV13	.	TRBJ1-1	.	CASSLVGKGAEAFF	TGTGCCAGCAGCTTAGTGGGGAAGGGAGCTGAAGCTTTCTTT
TRBV5-1	many	TRBJ2-1	TRBD2	CASSSGLAGYYNEQFF	TGCGCCAGCAGCTCGGGACTAGCGGGATACTACAATGAGCAGTTCTTC